A single TCR beta chain is shown here with its context. Its cognate antigen is unknown. This sample is part of a study of T cells in tuberculosis. About the research overall: A South African cohort included IGRA-negative adolescents, latently infected IGRA-positive adolescents and adults with active tuberculosis. Study-wide results and caveats: GMM-specific TCRs were nearer to active tuberculosis alpha repertoires, suggesting expansion.

Sequencing was performed with immunoSEQ multiplex PCR; in TCRdb, only in-frame clones are kept and a portion is missing. The table shows 25,000 to 35,000 clones, with roughly 89% occurring only once. The V end lost 5 bases, the J end lost 2 bases, and 11 bases lay between the germline ends. The CDR3 sequence is 13 residues long. Germline CDR1 and CDR2: SGHRS and YFSETQ. The gene calls are TRBV5-1 and TRBJ2-7; maybe TRBD1 (5 bases). This clonotype was obtained from a donor aged 10-30 years with latent tuberculosis or without tuberculosis infection. Sequencing was carried out using PBMCs. The CDR3: CASRGQDTYEQYF. The CDR3 nucleotides read TGCGCCAGCAGGGGGCAAGACACCTACGAGCAGTACTTC. Full variable domain (outside the CDR3, taken from reference TRBV5-1 and TRBJ2-7): KAGVTQTPRYLIKTRGQQVTLSCSPISGHRSVSWYQQTPGQGLQFLFEYFSETQRNKGNFPGRFSGRQFSNSRSEMNVSTLELGDSALYLCASRGQDTYEQYFGPGTRLTVT.